These 26 T cell receptor beta chains were sequenced from one sample in a study of T-cell reconstitution after alpha-beta-depleted transplantation in children. Preparing the TCRbeta library involved the use of unique molecular identifiers. Using its own MiXCR run on the PCR reads, TCRdb lists one record per CDR3 protein. The table includes roughly 150,000 distinct CDR3 sequences, approximately 12% detected once. The sequenced sample was PBMCs, obtained before TCRalphabeta/CD19-depleted stem cell transplant. These TCRs come from a boy between 2 and 10 years old with acute myeloid leukemia, due to receive a stem cell transplant.

This clonotype was found many times. The chain combines TRBV5-1 with TRBJ2-7; no reliable D call. The germline V gene encodes CDR1 SGHRS and CDR2 YFSETQ. V gave up 0 bases and J gave up 7 bases, with 14 bases separating them. This CDR3 contains 14 residues. The CDR3 spells CASSLAGGVEEQYV. The CDR3 DNA reads as TGCGCCAGCAGCTTGGCTGGTGGGGTAGAGGAGCAGTACGTC.

This clonotype was seen repeatedly, ten times or more. The chain recombines TRBV7-6 with TRBJ2-1; the D gene is possibly TRBD2 (6 bases). Per germline, CDR1 SGHVS and CDR2 FNYEAQ. V was clipped by 5 bases and J by 6 bases, with 17 bases between them. The CDR3 sequence is 15 residues long. CDR3 nucleotides: TGTGCCAGCAGCGATACAATGGCCGGGGGCAATGAGCAGTTCTTC. It is translated as CASSDTMAGGNEQFF. Supplemented by reference TRBV7-6 and TRBJ2-1, the full variable domain reads GAGVSQSPRYKVTKRGQDVALRCDPISGHVSLYWYRQALGQGPEFLTYFNYEAQQDKSGLPNDRFSAERPEGSISTLTIQRTEQRDSAMYRCASSDTMAGGNEQFFGPGTRLTVL.

This clonotype came up many times. The chain links TRBV5-5 to TRBJ1-2; TRBD1 aligns across 7 bases. The CDR3 contains 14 residues. With 4 bases clipped from V and 4 bases from J, the junction kept 7 bases outside the gene matches. Germline CDR1 and CDR2: SGHKS and YYEKEE (reference sequence). The CDR3 loop is CASSQGTASYGYTF. The CDR3 DNA reads TGTGCCAGCAGCCAAGGGACAGCCAGCTATGGCTACACCTTC.

This clonotype was counted at least ten times. The chain couples TRBV7-9 to TRBJ1-1, with D hard to call. The V end was cut by 1 base, the J end by 6 bases, with 6 bases between. The CDR3 is 12 amino acids. The germline CDR1 and CDR2 sequences are SEHNR and FQNEAQ (reference sequence). CDR3 DNA sequence: TGTGCCAGCAGCTTAGGCGTTTCTGAAGCTTTCTTT. This codes for CASSLGVSEAFF. Looking up the rest from reference TRBV7-9 and TRBJ1-1 gives the full variable domain: DTGVSQNPRHKITKRGQNVTFRCDPISEHNRLYWYRQTLGQGPEFLTYFQNEAQLEKSRLLSDRFSAERPKGSFSTLEIQRTEQGDSAMYLCASSLGVSEAFFGQGTRLTVV.

Ten or more counts support this clonotype. J is TRBJ2-3 and V is TRBV5-1; D could derive from TRBD1 or TRBD2 (6 bases each). Germline assignment: CDR1 SGHRS and CDR2 YFSETQ. V was pared by 7 bases and J by 5 bases, with 23 bases between. The length of the CDR3 is 16 residues. In DNA form, the CDR3 reads TGCGCCAGCCGGCCCGGCGGGACTCAAGGGGGAGATACGCAGTATTTT. It translates to CASRPGGTQGGDTQYF.

This clonotype occurred many times. The V call is TRBV5-1, the J call TRBJ2-3; D is possibly TRBD1 or TRBD2 (6 bases each). Germline V gene lookup returns CDR1 SGHRS and CDR2 YFSETQ. Trimming took 2 bases from V and 0 from J, leaving 19 bases between them. The CDR3 is made up of 18 amino acids. Written as DNA, the CDR3 is TGCGCCAGCAGCTTCGACCCTAGAGGGGGGATTAGCACAGATACGCAGTATTTT. Translation gives CASSFDPRGGISTDTQYF.

This clonotype has ten or more counts. The rearrangement joins TRBV4-2 to TRBJ2-1; 11 positions agree with TRBD2. The CDR3 runs 15 residues. V lost 4 bases and J lost 6; bases outside the gene matches: 5. The germline V gene has CDR1 LGHNA and CDR2 YNFKEQ. The CDR3 DNA follows: TGTGCCAGCAGCCCCCTAGCGGGAGGTAGCAATGAGCAGTTCTTC. As protein: CASSPLAGGSNEQFF.

This clonotype was counted ten times or more. The chain is built from TRBV7-2 and TRBJ2-5, with D unresolved. This CDR3 has 13 residues. CDR1 and CDR2 (germline): SGHTA, FQGNSA. The ends were cut back, 2 bases at V and 1 base at J, with 5 bases in the middle. The CDR3 spells CASSLRPQETQYF. The CDR3 DNA is TGTGCCAGCAGCTTAAGACCCCAAGAGACCCAGTACTTC. Full variable domain (outside the CDR3, taken from reference TRBV7-2 and TRBJ2-5): GAGVSQSPSNKVTEKGKDVELRCDPISGHTALYWYRQSLGQGLEFLIYFQGNSAPDKSGLPSDRFSAERTGGSVSTLTIQRTQQEDSAVYLCASSLRPQETQYFGPGTRLLVL.

This clonotype was seen at least ten times. The J gene is TRBJ2-1, the V gene TRBV5-1; D gene unclear. The germline gives CDR1 SGHRS, CDR2 YFSETQ. CDR3 size: 12 residues. Trimming took 0 bases from V and 7 from J, leaving 5 bases between them. The CDR3 sequence is CASSLALNEQFF. The CDR3 DNA follows: TGCGCCAGCAGCTTGGCCCTGAATGAGCAGTTCTTC.

This clonotype was recorded at least ten times. The V call is TRBV7-3, the J call TRBJ1-1; TRBD1 aligns across 8 bases. The germline CDR1 and CDR2 sequences are SGHTA and FQGTGA. Trimming removed 2 bases from V and 2 bases from J; junction bases left unmatched: 10. This CDR3 spans 17 amino acids. CDR3 nucleotides: TGTGCCAGCAGCTTAGGGCCGGGGACAGGACGCAACACTGAAGCTTTCTTT. Its protein product is CASSLGPGTGRNTEAFF.

This clonotype was picked up many times. This chain joins TRBV5-1 and TRBJ2-2; D gene unclear. The CDR3 contains 13 residues. From germline, CDR1 is SGHRS and CDR2 YFSETQ. The germline V and J ends were trimmed by 4 bases and 3 bases, with 7 bases remaining between them. CDR3 amino acids: CASSDADTGELFF. In DNA, the CDR3 is TGCGCCAGCAGCGACGCAGACACCGGGGAGCTGTTTTTT. The full variable domain, completed using reference TRBV5-1 and TRBJ2-2, is KAGVTQTPRYLIKTRGQQVTLSCSPISGHRSVSWYQQTPGQGLQFLFEYFSETQRNKGNFPGRFSGRQFSNSRSEMNVSTLELGDSALYLCASSDADTGELFFGEGSRLTVL.

This clonotype was recorded many times. V is TRBV20-1 and J is TRBJ2-3; 7 bases map to TRBD2. V lost 6 bases and J lost 2; bases outside the gene matches: 8. This CDR3 region has 14 residues. Germline assignment: CDR1 DFQATT and CDR2 SNEGSKA (reference sequence). CDR3 sequence reads: CSAPRAGVTDTQYF. The CDR3, as DNA: TGCAGTGCCCCTCGGGCGGGGGTCACAGATACGCAGTATTTT.

At least ten counts were recorded for this clonotype. The chain carries TRBV6-5 and TRBJ2-7; 11 bases agree with TRBD1. The CDR3 spans 15 residues. Germline CDR1 MNHEY, CDR2 SVGAGI. J was trimmed by 0 bases and V by 2 bases; bases with no gene match: 0. CDR3 loop: CASSYGTGGSYEQYV. DNA for the CDR3: TGTGCCAGCAGTTACGGGACAGGGGGCTCCTACGAGCAGTACGTC.

This clonotype has a count of ten or more. V gene TRBV5-1 combines with J gene TRBJ1-1; D might be TRBD1 (6 bases). Looked up from germline, CDR1 is SGHRS and CDR2 is YFSETQ. Trimming removed 4 bases from V and 2 bases from J, with 12 bases in between. CDR3 size: 14 residues. CDR3 bases: TGCGCCAGCAGCCTTACACAGGGAAACACTGAAGCTTTCTTT. It codes for CASSLTQGNTEAFF.

This clonotype appeared once. This may arise from a read error, as a much more abundant clone is one base away. The V and J genes are TRBV5-1 and TRBJ2-3, with 9 bases aligning to TRBD2. The CDR3 has 18 residues. The ends lost 4 bases at V and 5 bases at J; junction bases unmatched: 17. The V gene's germline CDR1 is SGHRS and CDR2 YFSETQ. The chain's CDR3 is CASSLVGPAGGLLDTQYF. The CDR3 DNA sequence: TGCGCCAGCAGCCTAGTCGGACCAGCGGGAGGTTTATTAGATACGCAGTATTTT. The variable domain in full, with the rest retrieved from reference TRBV5-1 and TRBJ2-3, is KAGVTQTPRYLIKTRGQQVTLSCSPISGHRSVSWYQQTPGQGLQFLFEYFSETQRNKGNFPGRFSGRQFSNSRSEMNVSTLELGDSALYLCASSLVGPAGGLLDTQYFGPGTRLTVL.

This clonotype came up many times. The chain is built from TRBV19 and TRBJ2-2; 8 bases line up with TRBD2. The CDR3 runs 15 residues. CDR1 and CDR2 (germline): LNHDA, SQIVND (reference sequence). With V trimmed by 5 bases and J by 6 bases, 8 bases remained unmatched. The CDR3 is CASSLPGGEAGELFF. Written as DNA, the CDR3 is TGTGCCAGTAGTCTCCCCGGGGGGGAGGCCGGGGAGCTGTTTTTT.

This clonotype was seen many times. The V and J genes are TRBV12-3 or TRBV12-4 and TRBJ1-6; possibly TRBD1 for D (5 bases). The CDR3 extends over 17 amino acids. The V end was cut by 6 bases, the J end by 3 bases, with 18 bases between. The CDR3 reads CASSLVGRAIYNSPLHF. CDR3 DNA sequence: TGTGCCAGCAGCCTCGTGGGCAGGGCGATCTATAATTCACCCCTCCACTTT.

There are many counts of this clonotype. The rearrangement uses TRBV6-5 and TRBJ2-1, with D uncertain. Looked up from germline, CDR1 is MNHEY and CDR2 is SVGAGI. V gave up 0 bases and J gave up 9 bases, with 15 bases separating them. CDR3 size: 15 residues. The CDR3 sequence: CASSYSRFSGGEQFF. DNA of the CDR3: TGTGCCAGCAGTTACTCGAGATTCAGTGGCGGTGAGCAGTTCTTC.

Ten or more counts support this clonotype. The genes are TRBV12-3 or TRBV12-4 and TRBJ2-7; 7 nucleotides agree with TRBD1. The ends lost 6 bases at V and 0 bases at J; junction bases unmatched: 5. The CDR3 runs to 14 residues. CDR3 protein: CASRTQGSSYEQYF. The CDR3 region has the DNA TGTGCCAGCAGGACACAGGGGAGCTCCTACGAGCAGTACTTC.

This clonotype was seen repeatedly, ten times or more. The chain employs TRBV5-1 and TRBJ2-7, with 9 nucleotides matching TRBD1. Germline V gene lookup returns CDR1 SGHRS and CDR2 YFSETQ. Trimming cost V 2 bases and J 3 bases; bases outside gene matches: 6. This CDR3 comprises 15 residues. DNA for the CDR3: TGCGCCAGCAGCTTCCGGACAGGGGAGTACTACGAGCAGTACTTC. As protein: CASSFRTGEYYEQYF.

This clonotype was seen many times. The gene calls are TRBV20-1 and TRBJ2-7; no clear D. V was trimmed by 6 bases and J by 0 bases, leaving 15 bases between them. Per germline, CDR1 DFQATT and CDR2 SNEGSKA (reference sequence). The CDR3 length is 14 residues. CDR3 protein: CSADSGGSSYEQYF. In DNA, the CDR3 is TGCAGTGCCGATTCGGGCGGCTCCTCCTACGAGCAGTACTTC.

On this clonotype itself: A much larger clone differs from this one at a single base, so this may be a read error. The J gene is TRBJ1-4, the V gene TRBV7-6; TRBD1 agrees at 8 bases. The CDR3 length is 14 residues. The trim removed 4 bases at V and 8 bases at J, leaving 6 bases unmatched. In germline, CDR1 is SGHVS, CDR2 FNYEAQ. CDR3 residues: CASSSTDREEKLFF. In nucleotides, the CDR3 is TGTGCCAGCAGCTCGACGGACAGGGAGGAAAAACTGTTTTTT.

Many counts were recorded for this clonotype. The V and J genes are TRBV7-9 and TRBJ2-7; TRBD2 matches at 13 bases. The J segment lost 6 bases and the V segment lost 2 bases, leaving 7 bases of the junction unmatched. Looked up from germline, CDR1 is SEHNR and CDR2 is FQNEAQ (reference sequence). The CDR3 is 16 amino acids. The DNA of the CDR3 is TGTGCCAGCAGCTTACCTTGGACTAGCGGGAGAGCCGAGCAGTACTTC. It yields the protein CASSLPWTSGRAEQYF.

This clonotype was observed many times. The chain couples TRBV20-1 to TRBJ2-1, with D possibly being TRBD1 or TRBD2 (5 bases each). This CDR3 region has 15 residues. Between the trimmed V and J ends, which lost 1 base and 0 bases, there was a span of 10 bases. In germline, CDR1 is DFQATT, CDR2 SNEGSKA (reference sequence). The CDR3 is CSARGGLSSYNEQFF. The CDR3 DNA follows: TGCAGTGCTAGAGGGGGGTTAAGCTCCTACAATGAGCAGTTCTTC.

This clonotype was found many times. CDR3 DNA sequence: TGTGCCAGCATCGACCGCCGCAGAAGCTCCTACAATGAGCAGTTCTTC. Its translation is CASIDRRRSSYNEQFF. V is TRBV7-9 and J is TRBJ2-1, with D unresolved. The CDR3 totals 16 residues. Trimming left V 7 bases short and J 0 bases short, with 16 bases between. The germline CDR1 and CDR2 sequences are SEHNR and FQNEAQ (reference sequence).

This clonotype showed up many times. The V and J genes are TRBV2 and TRBJ2-7; 8 bases match TRBD1. The CDR3 length is 14 residues. The V gene's germline CDR1 is SNHLY and CDR2 FYNNEI. J was trimmed by 3 bases and V by 8 bases; bases with no gene match: 9. For the CDR3, the DNA is TGTGCCAGCGGCTGGACAGGGTTTGACTACGAGCAGTACGTC. This encodes CASGWTGFDYEQYV.